The clone carrying this T cell receptor beta chain was observed at least ten times. Its antigen remains unknown. The investigators amplified TCR beta CDR3 regions from RNA transcripts. The TCR CDR3 first-round RT-PCR relied on the HTBI primer set. TCRdb analysed the multiplex PCR reads with MiXCR anew, one entry per CDR3 protein. The sample has around 760,000 distinct CDR3 sequences, 30% to 40% seen once. Exclusion criteria comprised uncontrolled infection, other autoimmune disease, pregnancy or lactation. The authors obtained PBMCs from roughly 9.7 ml of fresh peripheral blood. The data belong to a study of T cells in Graves' hyperthyroidism and ophthalmopathy. Study-wide results and caveats: Within blood appeared most thyroid clonotypes that had expanded above 0.001.

Germline CDR1 reads SGHTA; CDR2 reads FQGNSA. The CDR3 has 13 residues. V gave up 6 bases and J gave up 3 bases, with 11 bases separating them. This TCR derives from a woman aged 40 to 50 with Graves' hyperthyroidism. The rearrangement joins TRBV7-2 to TRBJ1-2, with no clear D. Input material: blood. CDR3 coding DNA: TGTGCCAGCAGACCACTGTCAGACTATGGCTACACCTTC. This encodes CASRPLSDYGYTF.